These T cell receptor beta chains were read from a single sample in a study of T cell repertoires in cytomegalovirus infection. TCRdb re-called the reads through MiXCR, storing one row per CDR3 protein. This table has 160,000 or so distinct CDR3 sequences, about a sixth appearing once. The material sequenced was CD8+ T cells from PBMCs. All receptors come from a human donor in good health (CMV status not recorded). Some clones in this sample may be carry-over from other donors' samples. The CDR3 runs from the conserved cysteine through the conserved F or W. D genes are given only for firm matches. Some rows mark clone size as missing; the rest say once, few, many or name a class of expanded clone.

TRBJ2-1	-	TRBV4-3	-	TGCGCCAGCAGCCAAGATTGGTACGGGAGCTCCTACAATGAGCAGTTCTTC	CASSQDWYGSSYNEQFF
TRBJ2-5	-	TRBV11-2	-	TGTGCCAGCAGCCACGAGACCCAGTACTTC	CASSHETQYF
TRBJ1-6	few	TRBV20-1	TRBD1	TGCAAAGAGGGGACAGGGGAGAATAATTCACCCCTCCACTTT	CKEGTGENNSPLHF
TRBJ2-7	few	TRBV27	-	TGTGCCAGCTCTCGGGGGCTACCTTACGAGCAGTACTTC	CASSRGLPYEQYF
TRBJ2-1	-	TRBV7-6	TRBD2	TGTGCCAGCAGGGCTAGCGGGGGGGGAAACAATGAGCAGTTCTTC	CASRASGGGNNEQFF
TRBJ1-1	few	TRBV11-1	-	TGTGCCAGCAGCCCCTTAATCCGGACTGAAGCTTTCTTT	CASSPLIRTEAFF
TRBJ2-5	few	TRBV6-2/TRBV6-3	TRBD1	TGTGCCAGCAGTTACGGGATGAGGGACAGCGACACCCAGTACTTC	CASSYGMRDSDTQYF
TRBJ2-1	-	TRBV9	-	TGTGCCAGCAGCCCCGCGGGAAAACTCAATGAGCAGTTCTTC	CASSPAGKLNEQFF
TRBJ2-3	few	TRBV7-3	TRBD2	TGTGCCAGCTCACTACCAGGAGGGAGCGGGAGTTCAGATACGCAGTATTTT	CASSLPGGSGSSDTQYF
TRBJ1-1	few	TRBV12-3/TRBV12-4	-	TGTGCCAGCAGTTTAAGCCTGACACCTGAAGCTTTCTTT	CASSLSLTPEAFF
TRBJ2-1	-	TRBV7-8	TRBD1	TGTGCCAGCAGCGGGCGGGACAGGGGCTACCCCTCCTACAATGAGCAGTTCTTC	CASSGRDRGYPSYNEQFF
TRBJ2-1	few	TRBV7-9	-	TGTGCCAGCAGTCCGTCTCATGAGCAGTTCTTC	CASSPSHEQFF